The source of this TCR beta chain is a study of T cells expressing NK-cell markers (dated by TCRdb to the early 2020s). Describing the broader study: In sorted CD3+CD56+NKG2C+, CD3+CD56+NKG2C- and CD3+CD56-NKG2C+ T-cell subsets from eight donors, TCR beta-chain repertoires were profiled. The eight sequenced donors were randomly selected healthy volunteers, three men and five women. Illumina HiSeq 2000/2500, MiSeq or NextSeq was used to sequence libraries as 2 x 150 bp reads. Among the eight sequenced donors, only one was HCMV-seronegative, while the other seven were HCMV-seropositive. General conclusions and limits of the study: Whether the expanded NKG2C-expressing T cell clones were specific for HCMV antigens remained unclear. Those dominant clonotypes were again the most abundant among CD3+CD56-NKG2C+ cells in a handful of donors, at about 28.3-60.1%. For about 6 donors, the dominant CD3+CD56+NKG2C+ clonotypes were among the top 10 CD8+ clonotypes and accounted for about 1.0-8% of CD8+ T cells.

A commercial ELISA kit detecting HCMV-specific IgG in serum was used to determine HCMV serostatus. Ficoll density gradient centrifugation was used to isolate peripheral blood mononuclear cells from blood. The instrument given in TCRdb is Illumina HiSeq 2000. 5'RACE template switching, by which a universal primer site and unique molecular identifiers were added, was used to make TCR beta cDNA libraries. Synthesis of cDNA was primed from the TCR beta constant segment and was followed by two consecutive PCR amplification steps. The original pipeline was this. MIGEC handled demultiplexing of the reads and grouping by UMI, while MiTCR was used to assemble and quantify clonotypes. Only TCR cDNA sequences supported by at least two reads were kept to exclude erroneous sequences. The tcR package was used for downstream repertoire analysis, with clonotypes matched between fractions based on CDR3 nucleotide sequence plus V segment. VDJmatch was used to annotate antigen specificity against VDJdb, with one amino acid substitution allowed in CDR3. The reads, reprocessed by TCRdb, yield one row per CDR3 protein sequence and no DNA. The V and J calls follow TCRdb's processing rather than the paper's. The sample's records list 200,000 to 300,000 distinct CDR3 sequences. The ten largest account for around 0.4% of the sample.

Measured from the cysteine to the phenylalanine, the CDR3 is 16 residues long. DNA is not recorded here. CDR1 and CDR2 are drawn from the germline V gene: MGHRA, YSYEKL. Note on this clonotype: The target of this receptor is not known.

The chain employs TRBV4-1 and TRBJ2-5; TCRdb returns TRBD2, unconfirmable since there is no DNA. The receptor's source is a man in his late teens or twenties in good health. Donor details come from another sample of the same person, matched by shared clones. Sequencing input: blood T cells: a sorted CD56 or NKG2C T cell subset, CD4+ or CD8+ T cells, or bulk PBMC T cells (not recorded which). The CDR3 protein: CASSQDNMGGRETQYF.